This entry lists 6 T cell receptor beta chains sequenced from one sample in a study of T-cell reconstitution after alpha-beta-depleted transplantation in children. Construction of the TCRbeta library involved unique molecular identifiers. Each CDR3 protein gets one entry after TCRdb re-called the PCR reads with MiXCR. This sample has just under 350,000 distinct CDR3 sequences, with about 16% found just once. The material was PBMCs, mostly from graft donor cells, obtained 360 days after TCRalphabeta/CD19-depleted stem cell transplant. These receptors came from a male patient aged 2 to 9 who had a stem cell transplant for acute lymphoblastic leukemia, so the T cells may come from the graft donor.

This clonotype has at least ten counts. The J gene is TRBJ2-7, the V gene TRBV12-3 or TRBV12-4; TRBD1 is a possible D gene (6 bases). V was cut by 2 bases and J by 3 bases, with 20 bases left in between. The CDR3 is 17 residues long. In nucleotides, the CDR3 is TGTGCCAGCAGTTTACCGGAACAGGGATTTGGGCTCTACGAGCAGTACTTC. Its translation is CASSLPEQGFGLYEQYF.

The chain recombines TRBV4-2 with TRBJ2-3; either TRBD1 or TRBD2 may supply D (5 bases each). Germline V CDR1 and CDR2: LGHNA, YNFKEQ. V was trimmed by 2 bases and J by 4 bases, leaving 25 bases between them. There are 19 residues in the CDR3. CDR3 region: CASSQPRLQRGIKADTQYF. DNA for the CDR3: TGTGCCAGCAGCCAACCTCGCTTACAGAGGGGAATCAAGGCAGATACGCAGTATTTT.

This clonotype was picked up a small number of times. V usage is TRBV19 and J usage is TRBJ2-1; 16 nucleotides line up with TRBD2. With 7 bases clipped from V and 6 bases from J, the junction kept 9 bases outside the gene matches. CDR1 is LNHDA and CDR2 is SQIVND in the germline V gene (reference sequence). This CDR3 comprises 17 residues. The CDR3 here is CASMKGLAGGPRNEQFF. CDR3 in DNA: TGTGCCAGTATGAAGGGACTAGCGGGAGGGCCCCGCAATGAGCAGTTCTTC.

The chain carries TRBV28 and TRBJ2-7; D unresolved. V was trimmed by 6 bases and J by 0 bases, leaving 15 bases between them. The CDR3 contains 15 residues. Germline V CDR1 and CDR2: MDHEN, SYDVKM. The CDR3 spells CASRPWGGSSYEQYF. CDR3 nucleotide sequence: TGTGCCAGCAGACCGTGGGGTGGAAGCTCCTACGAGCAGTACTTC.

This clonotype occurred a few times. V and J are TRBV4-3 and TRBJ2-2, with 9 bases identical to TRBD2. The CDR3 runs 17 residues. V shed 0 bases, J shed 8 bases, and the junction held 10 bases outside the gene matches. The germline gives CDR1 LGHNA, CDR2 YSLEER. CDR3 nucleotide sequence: TGCGCCAGCAGCCAAGATTGGCTCCGACTAGCGGCGGGGGAGCTGTTTTTT. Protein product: CASSQDWLRLAAGELFF.

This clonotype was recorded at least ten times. Written as DNA, the CDR3 is TGTGCCAGCAGTACAACTGGGACTATAGGCGAGCAGTACTTC. This sequence encodes CASSTTGTIGEQYF. The chain employs TRBV2 and TRBJ2-7; 7 nucleotides line up with TRBD2. V shed 5 bases, J shed 6 bases, and the junction held 10 bases outside the gene matches. The CDR3 length is 14 residues. Looked up from germline, CDR1 is SNHLY and CDR2 is FYNNEI.